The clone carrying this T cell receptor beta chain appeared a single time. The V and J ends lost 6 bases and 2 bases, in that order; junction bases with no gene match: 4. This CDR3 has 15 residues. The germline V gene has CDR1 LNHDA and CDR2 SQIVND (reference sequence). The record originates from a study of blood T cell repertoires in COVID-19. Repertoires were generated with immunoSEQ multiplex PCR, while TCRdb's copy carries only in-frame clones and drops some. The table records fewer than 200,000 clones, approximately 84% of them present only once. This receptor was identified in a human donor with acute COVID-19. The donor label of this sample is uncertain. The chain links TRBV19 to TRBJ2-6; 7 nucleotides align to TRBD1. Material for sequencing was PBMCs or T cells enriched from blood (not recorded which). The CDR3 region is CASSADRAGANVLTF. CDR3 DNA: TGTGCCAGTAGCGCCGACAGGGCTGGGGCCAACGTCCTGACTTTC.